This T cell receptor (beta chain) was profiled in a study of cytomegalovirus exposure and HLA in healthy donors. Study-wide findings and caveats: The availability of immune exposure information extended only to CMV serostatus.

Comments on this clone: The antigen remains unidentified.

PCR involved 60 Vbeta and 13 Jbeta primers. Profiling relied on immunoSEQ multiplex PCR, and the TCRdb table lists in-frame clones only, not all of them. The table lists around 100,000 clones, around 77% of them singletons. Germline CDR1 is SGHDN and CDR2 is FVKESK. Germline trimming cut 4 bases from V and 2 bases from J; bases unmatched to any gene: 9. The CDR3 is 16 amino acids. The sequence was collected from a woman in her twenties or thirties in good health and CMV-seropositive. Material for sequencing was PBMCs. The chain links TRBV14 to TRBJ2-7; 9 bases fit TRBD2. CDR3 residues: CASSPLAGGPPYEQYF. DNA for the CDR3: TGTGCCAGCAGCCCACTGGCGGGAGGGCCCCCCTACGAGCAGTACTTC.